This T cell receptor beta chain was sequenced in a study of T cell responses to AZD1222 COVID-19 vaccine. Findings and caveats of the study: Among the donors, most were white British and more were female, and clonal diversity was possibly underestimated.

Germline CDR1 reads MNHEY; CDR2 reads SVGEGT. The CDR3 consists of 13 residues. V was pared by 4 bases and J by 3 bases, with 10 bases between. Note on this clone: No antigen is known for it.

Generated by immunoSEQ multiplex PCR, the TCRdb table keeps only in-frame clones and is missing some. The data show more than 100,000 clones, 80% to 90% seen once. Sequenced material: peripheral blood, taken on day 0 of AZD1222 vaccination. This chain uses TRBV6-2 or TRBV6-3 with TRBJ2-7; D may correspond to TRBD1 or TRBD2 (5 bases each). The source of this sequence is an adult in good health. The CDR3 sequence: CASSWGPIYEQYF. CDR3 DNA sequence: TGTGCCAGCAGTTGGGGACCGATCTACGAGCAGTACTTC.